The 20 T cell receptor beta chains below were found in one sample sequenced in a study of CXCR3-negative and CXCR3-positive naive CD8 T cells. The method, 5' RACE with UMI labels, was used to prepare the TRB cDNA libraries. TCRdb reprocessed the 5' RACE reads, keeping one entry per CDR3 protein, no DNA. The sample table sets out tens of thousands of distinct CDR3 sequences. General study results and limits: TRB CDR3s of CXCR3-positive naive cells were more hydrophobic than those of CXCR3-negative naive cells.

Which antigens these TCRs recognize remains unknown. The sample taken for sequencing was naive CXCR3+ CD8+ T cells from blood. This sample's subset: CD45RO-CCR7+CD27+CD95- naive CD8+ T cells expressing CXCR3 (TNR3+). The origin of the receptors is a human donor in good health. Some clones in this sample may be carry-over from other donors' samples.

V gene TRBV5-1 combines with J gene TRBJ1-2. Germline CDR1 is SGHRS and CDR2 is YFSETQ. This CDR3 is 13 amino acids long. The CDR3: CASRWDSGGGYTF.

The chain has TRBV5-1 and TRBJ1-5. Germline V gives CDR1 SGHRS, CDR2 YFSETQ. CDR3 length equals 15 residues. CDR3: CASSSGDMSNQPQHF.

The chain carries TRBV12-3 or TRBV12-4 and TRBJ2-7; TCRdb lists TRBD1, though no DNA is available to test this call. This CDR3 has 15 residues. CDR3 sequence: CASSTPGQRLYEQYF.

V gene TRBV6-5 combines with J gene TRBJ1-2; TCRdb gives TRBD1 as the D gene, but with no DNA this cannot be confirmed. This CDR3 comprises 14 residues. Germline V gene lookup returns CDR1 MNHEY and CDR2 SVGAGI. The CDR3 loop is CASSLSGTGAGYTF.

This chain links TRBV5-5 with TRBJ2-7. The CDR3 length is 11 residues. The V gene's germline CDR1 is SGHKS and CDR2 YYEKEE (reference sequence). The CDR3 here is CASSATYEQYF.

This chain uses TRBV7-9 with TRBJ1-1; without DNA, the TCRdb call of TRBD1 cannot be checked. The germline V gene has CDR1 SEHNR and CDR2 FQNEAQ (reference sequence). The CDR3 length is 13 residues. CDR3 loop: CASSQGGSTEAFF.

The chain recombines TRBV5-1 with TRBJ2-1. Germline V lookup: CDR1 SGHRS, CDR2 YFSETQ. The CDR3 is 15 residues long. CDR3: CASSLVGSSYNEQFF.

The rearrangement links TRBV2 to TRBJ2-6. CDR1 SNHLY and CDR2 FYNNEI come from the germline V gene. The CDR3 is made up of 14 amino acids. The CDR3 here is CASSLASGANVLTF.

The chain joins TRBV27 to TRBJ2-7; TCRdb returns TRBD1, unconfirmable since there is no DNA. The CDR3 sequence is 16 residues long. The germline gives CDR1 MNHEY, CDR2 SMNVEV (reference sequence). CDR3 loop: CASSFRPRTVYYEQYF.

The chain recombines TRBV29-1 with TRBJ2-3; TCRdb's D call, TRBD2, is unchecked because there is no DNA. CDR1 SQVTM and CDR2 ANQGSEA come from the germline V gene. The CDR3 length is 14 residues. The CDR3: CSVDWLAEADTQYF.

The gene calls are TRBV19 and TRBJ2-1; TCRdb indicates TRBD2, and absent DNA this call remains unverified. CDR3 length equals 17 residues. CDR1 LNHDA and CDR2 SQIVND come from the germline V gene (reference sequence). CDR3 amino acids: CASRPTSGGHSYNEQFF. Full variable domain (missing parts from reference TRBV19 and TRBJ2-1): DGGITQSPKYLFRKEGQNVTLSCEQNLNHDAMYWYRQDPGQGLRLIYYSQIVNDFQKGDIAEGYSVSREKKESFPLTVTSAQKNPTAFYLCASRPTSGGHSYNEQFFGPGTRLTVL.

The chain couples TRBV4-1 to TRBJ2-2; checking the TCRdb D call of TRBD1 is not possible without DNA. In germline, CDR1 is MGHRA, CDR2 YSYEKL. The CDR3 is made up of 14 amino acids. The CDR3 is CASSQTGGWGELFF.

V gene TRBV6-2 or TRBV6-3 combines with J gene TRBJ2-7; the TRBD2 assignment by TCRdb is unverifiable without DNA. The length of the CDR3 is 11 residues. Germline V CDR1 and CDR2: MNHEY, SVGEGT. CDR3: CATASLYEQYF.

The chain links TRBV4-1 to TRBJ2-1; TCRdb outputs TRBD1, but without DNA this stays unchecked. This CDR3 comprises 16 residues. Germline loops: CDR1 MGHRA, CDR2 YSYEKL. The CDR3 loop is CASSQESQGTYNEQFF.

V usage is TRBV9 and J usage is TRBJ1-1; TCRdb returns TRBD1, unconfirmable since there is no DNA. Germline V gene lookup returns CDR1 SGDLS and CDR2 YYNGEE. The CDR3 runs to 14 residues. This chain's CDR3 is CASSGQGRSTEAFF.

The V and J genes are TRBV25-1 and TRBJ2-2; TCRdb picks TRBD1, but there is no DNA to check that call. CDR1 and CDR2 from the germline V gene are MGHDK and SYGVNS. This CDR3 is built from 16 residues. This chain's CDR3 is CASSESLVRGNGELFF.

This sequence joins TRBV4-2 and TRBJ2-7; the D call of TRBD2 rests on TCRdb alone, since no DNA is present to check it. In germline, CDR1 is LGHNA, CDR2 YNFKEQ. The CDR3 runs 16 residues. The CDR3 is CASSQSASGPYYEQYF.

The chain is built from TRBV7-9 and TRBJ1-2. The CDR3 length is 11 residues. Looked up from germline, CDR1 is SEHNR and CDR2 is FQNEAQ (reference sequence). The CDR3 loop is CASSYGGGYTF. The complete variable domain, with remaining parts taken from reference TRBV7-9 and TRBJ1-2, reads DTGVSQNPRHKITKRGQNVTFRCDPISEHNRLYWYRQTLGQGPEFLTYFQNEAQLEKSRLLSDRFSAERPKGSFSTLEIQRTEQGDSAMYLCASSYGGGYTFGSGTRLTVV.

V gene TRBV9 combines with J gene TRBJ2-1; the TCRdb D gene call, TRBD1, has no DNA to confirm it. CDR3 length: 11 amino acids. Germline CDR1 reads SGDLS; CDR2 reads YYNGEE. Here the CDR3 reads CASGAWDEQFF.

This chain connects TRBV7-9 to TRBJ2-5. CDR3 size: 13 residues. Germline V gene lookup returns CDR1 SEHNR and CDR2 FQNEAQ (reference sequence). The CDR3 spells CASSLAQEETQYF.